The 20 T cell receptor beta chains given below trace back to one sample, sequenced in a study of T-cell reconstitution after alpha-beta-depleted transplantation in children. TCRbeta library construction was performed incorporating unique molecular identifiers. In TCRdb, the PCR reads were re-called with MiXCR into one record per CDR3 protein. In the table there are about 240,000 distinct CDR3 sequences, roughly 23% of which are singletons. Sequences were derived from PBMCs, sampled before TCRalphabeta/CD19-depleted stem cell transplant. The receptor source for this set is a girl aged 2-10 years with Fanconi anemia, due to receive a stem cell transplant.

The gene calls are TRBV6-2 or TRBV6-3 and TRBJ2-1; 10 nucleotides match TRBD2. This CDR3 has 20 amino acids. CDR1 MNHEY and CDR2 SVGEGT come from the germline V gene. Germline trimming cut 7 bases from V and 2 bases from J; bases unmatched to any gene: 20. The CDR3 protein is CASTRLAGGMIVSPYNEQFF. The CDR3 DNA is TGTGCCAGCACCCGATTAGCGGGAGGTATGATAGTGAGCCCCTACAATGAGCAGTTCTTC.

This clonotype has ten or more counts. CDR3 amino acids: CSVEAGRSETQYF. The CDR3 DNA reads TGCAGCGTTGAAGCAGGCCGGAGTGAGACCCAGTACTTC. The chain links TRBV29-1 to TRBJ2-5; D gene uncertain. This CDR3 contains 13 residues. Trimming removed 1 base from V and 5 bases from J, with 11 bases in between. The germline V gene encodes CDR1 SQVTM and CDR2 ANQGSEA.

This chain uses TRBV18 with TRBJ1-1; D not certain. Germline V gene sequence: CDR1 KGHSH, CDR2 LQKENI. V was clipped by 4 bases and J by 4 bases, with 10 bases between them. This CDR3 contains 13 residues. As DNA, the CDR3 is TGTGCCAGCTCACAGTTCGTGAGCACTGAAGCTTTCTTT. Amino acid sequence: CASSQFVSTEAFF.

This clonotype occurred many times. J is TRBJ2-4 and V is TRBV15; 7 bases fit TRBD1. The CDR3 covers 16 residues. The germline V gene has CDR1 LNHNV and CDR2 YYDKDF (reference sequence). J gave up 1 base and V 0 bases, and 3 bases lay outside the gene matches. CDR3 region: CATSRERGQAKNIQYF. CDR3 sequence (DNA): TGTGCCACCAGCAGAGAAAGGGGACAGGCCAAAAACATTCAGTACTTC.

The chain couples TRBV25-1 to TRBJ1-2; tentative D call: TRBD1 (6 bases). From germline, CDR1 is MGHDK and CDR2 SYGVNS. The CDR3 has 17 amino acids. V shed 4 bases and J shed 3 bases, with 21 bases lying between them. The CDR3 loop reads CASSANRGRFTYYGYTF. In DNA, the CDR3 is TGTGCCAGCAGTGCTAATCGGGGGCGGTTTACCTACTATGGCTACACCTTC.

This clonotype was counted at least ten times. The gene calls are TRBV10-3 and TRBJ2-3; 16 bases are a match to TRBD2. Germline CDR1 ENHRY, CDR2 SYGVKD. This CDR3 is 17 amino acids long. V lost 6 bases to trimming and J lost 6 bases; unmatched junction nucleotides: 9. The CDR3 protein is CAISEGLAGGPKDTQYF. As DNA, the CDR3 is TGTGCCATCAGCGAGGGACTAGCGGGAGGGCCCAAGGATACGCAGTATTTT.

The rearrangement uses TRBV6-2 or TRBV6-3 and TRBJ2-7; D is uncertain. Germline assignment: CDR1 MNHEY and CDR2 SVGEGT. The CDR3 length is 15 residues. V dropped 6 bases and J dropped 2 bases, with 17 bases sitting between them. The DNA of the CDR3 is TGTGCCAGCAGCACTCTCGACACATCAACCTACGAGCAGTACTTC. It translates to CASSTLDTSTYEQYF.

The rearrangement joins TRBV12-3 or TRBV12-4 to TRBJ2-5; TRBD2 matches 11 bases. Trimming cost V 5 bases and J 1 base; bases outside gene matches: 6. CDR3 length: 16 amino acids. CDR3: CASSGTSGPTQETQYF. In DNA, the CDR3 is TGTGCCAGCAGTGGGACTAGCGGCCCGACCCAAGAGACCCAGTACTTC.

This clonotype was counted at least ten times. The chain carries TRBV9 and TRBJ1-2, with 7 bases that match TRBD1. The germline CDR1 and CDR2 sequences are SGDLS and YYNGEE. Trimming took 0 bases from V and 5 from J; bases not matched to a gene: 4. The CDR3 totals 14 residues. CDR3 in DNA: TGTGCCAGCAGCGTAGCAGGGACAGAGTATGGCTACACCTTC. This translates into CASSVAGTEYGYTF.

This clonotype was seen many times. J is TRBJ2-5 and V is TRBV29-1, with a possible D match to TRBD2 (5 bases). CDR1 and CDR2 (germline): SQVTM, ANQGSEA. There are 12 residues in the CDR3. Trimming removed 2 bases from V and 5 bases from J, with 9 bases in between. CDR3 nucleotides: TGCAGCGTTGAACCCGGGATTGAGACCCAGTACTTC. Translation: CSVEPGIETQYF.

This clonotype has ten or more counts. J is TRBJ2-1 and V is TRBV29-1; D not certain. There are 11 residues in the CDR3. In germline, CDR1 is SQVTM, CDR2 ANQGSEA. The V gene lost 6 bases and the J gene lost 5 bases, with 8 bases spanning the gap. Here the CDR3 reads CSVVIHNEQFF. The CDR3 DNA sequence: TGCAGCGTCGTTATCCACAATGAGCAGTTCTTC.

This clonotype occurred a few times. This rearrangement joins TRBV7-8 to TRBJ2-7; D assignment may be TRBD1 or TRBD2 (5 bases each). V was pared by 2 bases and J by 2 bases, with 22 bases between. The CDR3 covers 18 residues. CDR1 and CDR2 (germline): SGHVS, FQNEAQ. CDR3 DNA sequence: TGTGCCAGCAGCTTACCCCTGACCGGGACGCCGAAACCCTACGAGCAGTACTTC. Encoded protein: CASSLPLTGTPKPYEQYF.

The CDR3 sequence: CSATRGSTDTQYF. CDR3 DNA sequence: TGCAGTGCCACCAGGGGTAGCACAGATACGCAGTATTTT. The chain employs TRBV20-1 and TRBJ2-3, with D tentatively TRBD1 (6 bases). The germline CDR1 and CDR2 sequences are DFQATT and SNEGSKA (reference sequence). The CDR3 is 13 residues long. Trimming shortened V by 6 bases and J by 0 bases, and 10 bases separated the two germline ends.

This clonotype was detected many times. The rearrangement uses TRBV7-3 and TRBJ2-1; 10 bases agree with TRBD2. The V segment lost 2 bases and the J segment 0 bases; nucleotides outside the gene matches: 7. CDR1 SGHTA and CDR2 FQGTGA come from the germline V gene. There are 18 residues in the CDR3. CDR3 region: CASSLVAGGVSSYNEQFF. Here the CDR3 DNA reads TGTGCCAGCAGCTTAGTAGCGGGAGGTGTTAGCTCCTACAATGAGCAGTTCTTC.

This clonotype came up many times. The genes are TRBV4-2 and TRBJ1-5; D remains unclear. V lost 0 bases and J 0 bases, leaving 12 bases between the germline ends. The CDR3 totals 17 residues. The germline V gene has CDR1 LGHNA and CDR2 YNFKEQ. Written as DNA, the CDR3 is TGTGCCAGCAGCCAAGATCGGGCGGTCCATAGCAATCAGCCCCAGCATTTT. It codes for CASSQDRAVHSNQPQHF.

The V gene is TRBV29-1, the J gene TRBJ2-7; D not resolved. From germline, CDR1 is SQVTM and CDR2 ANQGSEA. This CDR3 spans 13 amino acids. V was pared by 0 bases and J by 3 bases, with 9 bases between. DNA of the CDR3: TGCAGCGTTGAAGAGGCTGGAGACTACGAGCAGTACTTC. It encodes CSVEEAGDYEQYF.

This clonotype came up a few times. The V call is TRBV29-1, the J call TRBJ2-1, with 10 bases identical to TRBD2. The CDR3 sequence is 14 residues long. Germline lookup yields CDR1 SQVTM and CDR2 ANQGSEA. With 7 bases clipped from V and 3 bases from J, the junction kept 6 bases outside the gene matches. The CDR3 reads CSAGAGGFYNEQFF. The CDR3 region has the DNA TGCAGCGCCGGAGCGGGAGGGTTCTACAATGAGCAGTTCTTC.

There are a few counts of this clonotype. This rearrangement joins TRBV4-1 to TRBJ2-5; D gene unclear. The CDR3 spans 14 residues. Germline V gene sequence: CDR1 MGHRA, CDR2 YSYEKL. Trimming shortened V by 0 bases and J by 1 base, and 6 bases separated the two germline ends. CDR3 nucleotides: TGCGCCAGCAGCCAAGATCTCGGCCAAGAGACCCAGTACTTC. Amino acids: CASSQDLGQETQYF.

In its sample, this clonotype was seen many times. The rearrangement joins TRBV12-3 or TRBV12-4 to TRBJ2-1, with 10 bases that match TRBD1. CDR3 length: 13 residues. The junction had 0 bases not matched to a gene; V was cut back by 3 bases and J by 7 bases. The DNA of the CDR3 is TGTGCCAGCAGTTTGGGACAGGGGAATGAGCAGTTCTTC. This codes for CASSLGQGNEQFF.

This clonotype was counted ten times or more. V usage is TRBV27 and J usage is TRBJ2-7; D could derive from TRBD1 or TRBD2 (5 bases each). Per the germline V gene, CDR1 is MNHEY and CDR2 is SMNVEV (reference sequence). The V end lost 6 bases, the J end lost 3 bases, and 12 bases lay between the germline ends. CDR3 length equals 13 residues. The CDR3 bases are TGTGCCAGCAGACGGGACCCGAACTACGAGCAGTACTTC. It encodes CASRRDPNYEQYF.